The 14 T cell receptor beta chains in this list originate from one sample, sequenced in a study of CD8 T cells in ankylosing spondylitis. Study-wide results and limits: Apparently characteristic of ankylosing spondylitis blood was a TCR beta motif (eight highly homologous variants).

TCRdb independently ran MiXCR on the 5' RACE reads; one entry per CDR3 protein. The sample carries about 90,000 distinct CDR3 sequences, about 8.3% recorded once. Their antigens remain unidentified. Source material: blood, either unsorted or a sorted T cell fraction (not recorded which). These receptors were taken from a male donor with ankylosing spondylitis.

Details on this clonotype: A read error is possible here, since a much larger clone lies one base away. This chain joins TRBV7-9 and TRBJ2-1, with a possible D match to TRBD2 (5 bases). This CDR3 comprises 14 residues. V gave up 5 bases and J gave up 9 bases, with 17 bases separating them. CDR1 and CDR2 from the germline V gene are SEHNR and FQNEAQ (reference sequence). The CDR3 DNA reads as TGTGCCAGCAGCCCACCCGGGTCTAGCTTTGAGCAGTTCTTC. Its translation is CASSPPGSSFEQFF.

The sample holds many counts of this clonotype. The rearrangement uses TRBV7-9 and TRBJ1-1, with D perhaps TRBD1 (6 bases). In germline, CDR1 is SEHNR, CDR2 FQNEAQ (reference sequence). V was cut by 7 bases and J by 4 bases, with 16 bases left in between. This CDR3 has 14 residues. CDR3 DNA sequence: TGTGCCAGCACCAGTTCGGGGGCCATCACTGAAGCTTTCTTT. It yields the protein CASTSSGAITEAFF.

There are a few counts of this clonotype. The chain carries TRBV7-8 and TRBJ1-5; the match to TRBD1 covers 9 bases. The CDR3 contains 16 residues. CDR1 is SGHVS, CDR2 FQNEAQ, per germline. Trimming took 0 bases from V and 7 from J; bases not matched to a gene: 7. CDR3 sequence reads: CASSLALTGGGQPQHF. The CDR3 DNA follows: TGTGCCAGCAGCTTAGCCTTAACAGGGGGCGGCCAGCCCCAGCATTTT.

This clonotype was seen ten or more times. The chain joins TRBV27 to TRBJ2-1, with 8 bases aligning to TRBD2. Losses at the gene ends were 3 bases for V and 5 bases for J; bases not matched to a gene: 9. The length of the CDR3 is 16 residues. Germline CDR1 and CDR2: MNHEY and SMNVEV (reference sequence). CDR3 in amino acids: CASSFFPQRENNEQFF. DNA of the CDR3: TGTGCCAGCAGTTTCTTCCCCCAGCGGGAGAACAATGAGCAGTTCTTC.

This clonotype was picked up a small number of times. J is TRBJ1-4 and V is TRBV11-2; D gene ambiguous. This CDR3 is 14 amino acids long. V was cut by 5 bases and J by 8 bases, with 15 bases left in between. In germline, CDR1 is SGHAT, CDR2 FQNNGV. CDR3 sequence (DNA): TGTGCCAGCAGCCTGGGCCAATGGGGAGAAAAACTGTTTTTT. It codes for CASSLGQWGEKLFF.

This clonotype has only a few counts. The chain is built from TRBV2 and TRBJ1-4, with a possible D match to TRBD1 (6 bases). The CDR3 is 14 amino acids. V was trimmed by 2 bases and J by 7 bases, leaving 11 bases between them. CDR1 and CDR2 from the germline V gene are SNHLY and FYNNEI. In DNA, the CDR3 is TGTGCCAGCAGTGAATACAGGGTCGGTGAAAAACTGTTTTTT. Residues: CASSEYRVGEKLFF.

J is TRBJ2-1 and V is TRBV20-1; D gene uncertain. Looked up from germline, CDR1 is DFQATT and CDR2 is SNEGSKA (reference sequence). The CDR3 consists of 12 residues. With 4 bases removed from V and 7 bases from J, the gap between germline ends came to 11 bases. CDR3 bases: TGCAGTGCTATACTTGGGTGGAATGAGCAGTTCTTC. The encoded protein is CSAILGWNEQFF.

V and J are TRBV27 and TRBJ2-6; no clear D gene. V gave up 4 bases and J gave up 0 bases, with 13 bases separating them. This CDR3 has 17 residues. CDR1 and CDR2 from the germline V gene are MNHEY and SMNVEV (reference sequence). The CDR3 reads CASSSSGRLSGANVLTF. The CDR3 DNA reads as TGTGCCAGCAGTTCCTCGGGCCGACTCTCTGGGGCCAACGTCCTGACTTTC. The whole variable domain, remainder taken from reference TRBV27 and TRBJ2-6, is EAQVTQNPRYLITVTGKKLTVTCSQNMNHEYMSWYRQDPGLGLRQIYYSMNVEVTDKGDVPEGYKVSRKEKRNFPLILESPSPNQTSLYFCASSSSGRLSGANVLTFGAGSRLTVL.

The chain links TRBV19 to TRBJ1-1; D unclear. The CDR3 totals 11 residues. Trimming removed 7 bases from V and 5 bases from J, with 8 bases in between. Germline V CDR1 and CDR2: LNHDA, SQIVND (reference sequence). Written as DNA, the CDR3 is TGTGCCAGTAAGAGTCGAACTGAAGCTTTCTTT. Its translation: CASKSRTEAFF.

The CDR3 coding sequence is TGTGCCTGGACCGAAAAGGGGGAGCAGTTCTTC. The encoded protein is CAWTEKGEQFF. The genes are TRBV30 and TRBJ2-1, with D perhaps TRBD1 (5 bases). Germline V gene data show CDR1 as GTSNPN and CDR2 as SVGIG (reference sequence). The germline V and J ends were trimmed by 4 bases and 10 bases, with 11 bases remaining between them. This CDR3 comprises 11 residues.

This clonotype showed up many times. The V gene is TRBV5-1, the J gene TRBJ2-3, with D maybe TRBD2 (6 bases). The V gene lost 2 bases and the J gene lost 6 bases, with 16 bases spanning the gap. The CDR3 length is 15 residues. Germline loops: CDR1 SGHRS, CDR2 YFSETQ. The CDR3 spells CASSFTSLKGDTQYF. CDR3 coding DNA: TGCGCCAGCAGCTTTACTAGCCTTAAGGGGGATACGCAGTATTTT.

This clonotype was seen ten or more times. Here the CDR3 omits its conserved ending phenylalanine or tryptophan, so a read error is the likely source. The genes are TRBV12-3 or TRBV12-4 and TRBJ1-2, with TRBD1 identical over 7 bases. The CDR3 runs to 12 residues. The V gene end was trimmed by 6 bases and the J gene end by 7 bases; junction bases not matched to a gene: 5. CDR3 nucleotides: TGTGCCAGCAGCCCAGGGGGTACTGGCTACACCCTC. Translating gives CASSPGGTGYTL.

CDR3 bases: TGTGCCAGCAGTTTATCCGGGACGGCGAGGAATGAGCAGTTCTTC. Its protein product is CASSLSGTARNEQFF. The rearrangement links TRBV27 to TRBJ2-1, with D possibly called TRBD1 or TRBD2 (5 bases each). V was trimmed by 0 bases and J by 7 bases, leaving 13 bases between them. The CDR3 covers 15 residues. Germline V gene data show CDR1 as MNHEY and CDR2 as SMNVEV (reference sequence).

This clonotype was seen a few times. The chain carries TRBV12-3 or TRBV12-4 and TRBJ1-1; no firm D call. V lost 1 base, J lost 3 bases, and 6 bases lay in between. The CDR3 extends over 13 amino acids. The CDR3 coding sequence is TGTGCCAGCAGTTTAGGGACCCACACTGAAGCTTTCTTT. This translates into CASSLGTHTEAFF.